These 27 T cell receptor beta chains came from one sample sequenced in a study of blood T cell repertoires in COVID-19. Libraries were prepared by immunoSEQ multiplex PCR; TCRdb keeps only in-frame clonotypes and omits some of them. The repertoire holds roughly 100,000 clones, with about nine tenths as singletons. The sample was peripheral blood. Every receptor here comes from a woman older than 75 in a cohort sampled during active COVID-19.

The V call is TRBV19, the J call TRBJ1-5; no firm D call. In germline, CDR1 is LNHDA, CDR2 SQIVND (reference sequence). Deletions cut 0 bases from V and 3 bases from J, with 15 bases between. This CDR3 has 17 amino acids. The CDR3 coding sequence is TGTGCCAGTAGTATAGATCTCGGAGGGCGGTACAATCAGCCCCAGCATTTT. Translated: CASSIDLGGRYNQPQHF.

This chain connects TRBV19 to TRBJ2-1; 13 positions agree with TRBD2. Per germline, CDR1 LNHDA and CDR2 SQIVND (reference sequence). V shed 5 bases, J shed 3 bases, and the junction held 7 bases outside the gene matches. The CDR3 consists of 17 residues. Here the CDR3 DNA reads TGTGCCAGTAGTGGGACTAGCGGGATCCTAATCTACAATGAGCAGTTCTTC. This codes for CASSGTSGILIYNEQFF.

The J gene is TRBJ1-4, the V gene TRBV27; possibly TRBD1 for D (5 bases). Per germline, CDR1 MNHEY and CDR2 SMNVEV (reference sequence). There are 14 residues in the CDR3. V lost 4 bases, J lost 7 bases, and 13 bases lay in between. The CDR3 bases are TGTGCCAGCAGTTCACCAGGGTGGGGTGAAAAACTGTTTTTT. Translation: CASSSPGWGEKLFF.

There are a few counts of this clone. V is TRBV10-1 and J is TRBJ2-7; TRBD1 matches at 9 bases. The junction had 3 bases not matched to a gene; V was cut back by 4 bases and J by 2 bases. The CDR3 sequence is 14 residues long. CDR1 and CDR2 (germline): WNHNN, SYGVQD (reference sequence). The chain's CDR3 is CASSVGQGPYEQYF. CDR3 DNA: TGCGCCAGCAGTGTGGGACAGGGTCCCTACGAGCAGTACTTC.

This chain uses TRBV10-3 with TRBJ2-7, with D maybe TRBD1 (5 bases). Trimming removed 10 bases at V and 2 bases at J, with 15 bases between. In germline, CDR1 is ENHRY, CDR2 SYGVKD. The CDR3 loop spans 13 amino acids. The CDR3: CATLQDKAYEQYF. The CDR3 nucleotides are TGTGCCACCCTACAGGACAAAGCCTACGAGCAGTACTTC.

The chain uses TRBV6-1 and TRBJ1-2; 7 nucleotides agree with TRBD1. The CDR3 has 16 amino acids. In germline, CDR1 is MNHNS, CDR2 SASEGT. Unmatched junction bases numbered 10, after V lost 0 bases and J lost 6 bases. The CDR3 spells CASSEALRQGIDGYTF. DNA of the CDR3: TGTGCCAGCAGTGAAGCGCTTCGACAGGGAATTGATGGCTACACCTTC.

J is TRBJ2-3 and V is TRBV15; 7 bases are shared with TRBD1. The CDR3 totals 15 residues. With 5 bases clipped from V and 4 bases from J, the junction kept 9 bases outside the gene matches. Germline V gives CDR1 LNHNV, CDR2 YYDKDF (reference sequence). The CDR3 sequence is CATSSWGQLADTQYF. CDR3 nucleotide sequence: TGTGCCACCAGCTCATGGGGACAGCTAGCAGATACGCAGTATTTT.

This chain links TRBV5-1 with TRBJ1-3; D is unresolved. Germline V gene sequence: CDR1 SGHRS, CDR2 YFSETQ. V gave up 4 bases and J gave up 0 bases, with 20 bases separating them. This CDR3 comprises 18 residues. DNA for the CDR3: TGCGCCAGCAGCCTCGATGGCCTGAGCGCGAGCTCTGGAAACACCATATATTTT. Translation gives CASSLDGLSASSGNTIYF.

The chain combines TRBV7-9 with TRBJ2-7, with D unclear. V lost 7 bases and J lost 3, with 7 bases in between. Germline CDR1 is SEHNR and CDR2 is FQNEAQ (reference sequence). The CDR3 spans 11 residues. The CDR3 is CASTSLYEQYF. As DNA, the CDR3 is TGTGCCAGCACTTCCCTCTACGAGCAGTACTTC.

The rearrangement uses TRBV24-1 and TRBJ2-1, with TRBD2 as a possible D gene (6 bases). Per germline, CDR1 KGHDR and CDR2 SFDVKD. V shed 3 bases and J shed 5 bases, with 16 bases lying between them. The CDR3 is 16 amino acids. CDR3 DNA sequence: TGTGCCACCAGTGATCCATCAGCGGCGGGAAACAATGAGCAGTTCTTC. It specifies CATSDPSAAGNNEQFF.

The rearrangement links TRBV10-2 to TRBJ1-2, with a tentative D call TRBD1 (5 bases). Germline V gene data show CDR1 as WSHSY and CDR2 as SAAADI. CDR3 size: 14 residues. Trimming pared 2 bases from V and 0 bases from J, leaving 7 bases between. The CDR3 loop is CASSEDRPNYGYTF. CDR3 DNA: TGCGCCAGCAGTGAGGACAGACCTAACTATGGCTACACCTTC.

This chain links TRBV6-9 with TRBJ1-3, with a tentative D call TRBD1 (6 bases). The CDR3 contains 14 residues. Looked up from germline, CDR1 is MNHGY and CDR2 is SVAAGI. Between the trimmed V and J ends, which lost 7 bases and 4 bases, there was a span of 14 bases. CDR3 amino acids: CASNSGTSGNTIYF. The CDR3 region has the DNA TGTGCCAGCAATTCCGGGACAAGCGGAAACACCATATATTTT.

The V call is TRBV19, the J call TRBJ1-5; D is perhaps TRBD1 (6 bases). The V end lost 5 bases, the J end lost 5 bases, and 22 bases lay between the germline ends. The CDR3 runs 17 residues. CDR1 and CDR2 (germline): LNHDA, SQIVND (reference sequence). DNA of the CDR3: TGTGCCAGTAGTCCATCTCACTTACTGACAGGCGATCAGCCCCAGCATTTT. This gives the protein CASSPSHLLTGDQPQHF.

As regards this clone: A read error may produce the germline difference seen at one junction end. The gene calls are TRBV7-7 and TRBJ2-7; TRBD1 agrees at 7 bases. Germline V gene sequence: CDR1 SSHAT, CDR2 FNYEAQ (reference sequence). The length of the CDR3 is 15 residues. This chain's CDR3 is CASSLGEGAPYEQYF. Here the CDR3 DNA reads TGTGCTAGCAGCTTGGGAGAGGGGGCTCCATACGAGCAGTACTTC.

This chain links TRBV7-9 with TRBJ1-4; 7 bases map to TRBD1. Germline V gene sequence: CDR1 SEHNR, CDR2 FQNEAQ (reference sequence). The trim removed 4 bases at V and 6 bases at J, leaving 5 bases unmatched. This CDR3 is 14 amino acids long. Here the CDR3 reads CASSSRGYDEKLFF. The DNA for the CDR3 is TGTGCCAGCAGCTCCAGGGGGTATGATGAAAAACTGTTTTTT.

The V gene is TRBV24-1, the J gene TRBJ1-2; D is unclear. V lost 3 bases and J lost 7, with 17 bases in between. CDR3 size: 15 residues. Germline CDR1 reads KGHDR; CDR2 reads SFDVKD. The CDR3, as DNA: TGTGCCACCAGTGATCCTTACACCCCGGGAGGTGGCTACACCTTC. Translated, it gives CATSDPYTPGGGYTF.

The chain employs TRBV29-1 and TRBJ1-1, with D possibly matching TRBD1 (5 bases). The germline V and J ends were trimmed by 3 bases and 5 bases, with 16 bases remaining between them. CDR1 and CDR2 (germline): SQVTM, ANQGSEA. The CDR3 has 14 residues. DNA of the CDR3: TGCAGCGTTGATGGCCGGGGGGTTCCGACTGAAGCTTTCTTT. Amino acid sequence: CSVDGRGVPTEAFF.

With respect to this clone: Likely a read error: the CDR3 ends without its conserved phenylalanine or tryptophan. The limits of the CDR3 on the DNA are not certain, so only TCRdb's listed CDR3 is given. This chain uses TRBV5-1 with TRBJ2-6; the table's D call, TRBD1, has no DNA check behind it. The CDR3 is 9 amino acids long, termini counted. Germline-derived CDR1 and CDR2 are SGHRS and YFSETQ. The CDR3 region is CASSVEHPP.

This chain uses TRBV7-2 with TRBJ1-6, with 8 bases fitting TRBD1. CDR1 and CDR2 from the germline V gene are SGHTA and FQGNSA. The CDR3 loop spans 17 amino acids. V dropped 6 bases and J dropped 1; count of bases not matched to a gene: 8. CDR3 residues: CASRERQGQSYNSPLHF. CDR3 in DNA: TGTGCCAGCAGAGAACGACAGGGGCAGTCCTATAATTCACCCCTCCACTTT.

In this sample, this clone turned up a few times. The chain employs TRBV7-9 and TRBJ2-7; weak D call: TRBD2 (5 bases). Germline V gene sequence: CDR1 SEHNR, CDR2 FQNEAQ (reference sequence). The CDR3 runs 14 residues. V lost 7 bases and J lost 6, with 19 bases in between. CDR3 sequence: CASKLRAESLEQYF. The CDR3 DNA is TGTGCCAGCAAATTGCGAGCGGAGTCGCTCGAGCAGTACTTC.

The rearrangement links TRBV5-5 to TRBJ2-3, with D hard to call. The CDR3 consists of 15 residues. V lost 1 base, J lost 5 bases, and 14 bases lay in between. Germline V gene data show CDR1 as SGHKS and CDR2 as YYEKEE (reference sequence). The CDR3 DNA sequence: TGTGCCAGCAGCTTGAGTTCGCTAGGTGAAGATACGCAGTATTTT. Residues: CASSLSSLGEDTQYF.

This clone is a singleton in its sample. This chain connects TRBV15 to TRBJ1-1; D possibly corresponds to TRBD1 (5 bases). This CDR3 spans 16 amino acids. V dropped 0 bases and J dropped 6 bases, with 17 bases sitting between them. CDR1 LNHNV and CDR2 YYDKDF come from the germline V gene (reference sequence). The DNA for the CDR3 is TGTGCCACCAGCAGAGATATCGGGCAGGGTTTTGCTGAAGCTTTCTTT. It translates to CATSRDIGQGFAEAFF.

CDR3 loop: CASSASGTGNTGELFF. CDR3 DNA: TGTGCCAGCAGCGCATCCGGGACAGGGAATACCGGGGAGCTGTTTTTT. The chain has TRBV7-9 and TRBJ2-2; 9 bases fit TRBD1. The germline gives CDR1 SEHNR, CDR2 FQNEAQ (reference sequence). Losses at the gene ends were 5 bases for V and 5 bases for J; bases not matched to a gene: 9. The CDR3 runs to 16 residues.

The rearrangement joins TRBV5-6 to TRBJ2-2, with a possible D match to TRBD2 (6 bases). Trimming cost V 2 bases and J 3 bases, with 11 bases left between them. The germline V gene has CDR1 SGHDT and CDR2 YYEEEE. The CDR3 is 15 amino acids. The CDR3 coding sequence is TGTGCCAGCAGCTTTTATGGCGGGGACACCGGGGAGCTGTTTTTT. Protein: CASSFYGGDTGELFF.

The CDR3 spells CASSDTEKAGFRRNEQFF. The CDR3 DNA reads TGTGCCAGCAGTGATACCGAAAAAGCGGGGTTCCGACGGAATGAGCAGTTCTTC. The gene calls are TRBV25-1 and TRBJ2-1, with 7 bases fitting TRBD2. The CDR3 extends over 18 amino acids. Germline values: CDR1 MGHDK, CDR2 SYGVNS. V lost 3 bases to trimming and J lost 7 bases; unmatched junction nucleotides: 18.

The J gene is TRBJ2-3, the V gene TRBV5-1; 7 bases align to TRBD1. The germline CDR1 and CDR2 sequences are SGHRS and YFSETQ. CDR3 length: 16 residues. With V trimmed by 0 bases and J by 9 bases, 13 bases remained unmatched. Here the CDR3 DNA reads TGCGCCAGCAGCTTGGAACAGGGGTTTGGCGGTGAAACGCAGTATTTT. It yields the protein CASSLEQGFGGETQYF.

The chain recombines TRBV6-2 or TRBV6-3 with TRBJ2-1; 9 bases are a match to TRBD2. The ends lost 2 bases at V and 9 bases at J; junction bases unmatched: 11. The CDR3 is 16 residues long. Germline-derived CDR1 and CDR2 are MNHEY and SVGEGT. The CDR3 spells CASSYPGVAGVREQFF. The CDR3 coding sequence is TGTGCCAGCAGTTACCCGGGTGTAGCGGGAGTCCGTGAGCAGTTCTTC.